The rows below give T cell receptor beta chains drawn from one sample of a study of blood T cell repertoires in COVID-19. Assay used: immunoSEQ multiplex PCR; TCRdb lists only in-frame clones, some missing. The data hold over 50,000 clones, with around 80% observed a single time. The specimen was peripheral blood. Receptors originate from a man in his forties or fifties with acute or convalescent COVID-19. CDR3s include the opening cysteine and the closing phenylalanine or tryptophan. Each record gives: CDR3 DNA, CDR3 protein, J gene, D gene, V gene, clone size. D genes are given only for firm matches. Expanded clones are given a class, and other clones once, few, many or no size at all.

TGTGCCAGCACCCTATCCGGACAGGGTTTGAACACTGAAGCTTTCTTT	CASTLSGQGLNTEAFF	TRBJ1-1	TRBD1	TRBV3-1/TRBV3-2	.
TGTGCCAGCTCCCCGACTAGGACAGATACGCAGTATTTT	CASSPTRTDTQYF	TRBJ2-3	.	TRBV18	.
TGTGCCATCAGTGATCGGGGGGGGCAGTTCTTC	CAISDRGGQFF	TRBJ2-1	TRBD2	TRBV10-3	.
TGTGCCAGCAGTGAATGGACAGGGCTTGGTTGGGGGGAGACCCAGTACTTC	CASSEWTGLGWGETQYF	TRBJ2-5	TRBD1	TRBV2	.
TGTGCCAGCAGTTCCCCGGACAGCAACTACGAGCAGTACTTC	CASSSPDSNYEQYF	TRBJ2-7	.	TRBV6-5	.
TGTGCCAACAGTTATCTTACAGGGGGCTATGGCTACACCTTC	CANSYLTGGYGYTF	TRBJ1-2	TRBD1	TRBV6-5	.
TGTGCCAGCAGCCAAGAATGGCAGGTCGGTTCCCAAATGAACACTGAAGCTTTCTTT	CASSQEWQVGSQMNTEAFF	TRBJ1-1	.	TRBV3-1/TRBV3-2	.
TGTGCCAGCAGCGCCGGGACTGAAGTCGTAGTCTATGGCTACACCTTC	CASSAGTEVVVYGYTF	TRBJ1-2	.	TRBV6-2/TRBV6-3	.
TGTGCCATCAGGGAAACGGGACAGGCCTACGAGCAGTACTTC	CAIRETGQAYEQYF	TRBJ2-7	TRBD1	TRBV10-3	.
TGTGCCAGCAGCCGAGACAGGTCGACCTACGAGCAGTACTTC	CASSRDRSTYEQYF	TRBJ2-7	.	TRBV6-5	.
TGCGCCAGCAGCTTGGCAGGCTTGACCAATCAGCCCCAGCATTTT	CASSLAGLTNQPQHF	TRBJ1-5	.	TRBV5-1	.
TGTGCCAGTAGTCCAGACAGGGGTTCACCCCTCCACTTT	CASSPDRGSPLHF	TRBJ1-6	TRBD1	TRBV19	.
TGTGCCAGCAGTGCGGGGGACTCCTACAATGAGCAGTTCTTC	CASSAGDSYNEQFF	TRBJ2-1	TRBD2	TRBV7-2	.
TGTGCCAGTAGTCTTAGGGGGGGTCAAGAGACCCAGTACTTC	CASSLRGGQETQYF	TRBJ2-5	.	TRBV19	.
TGTGCCACCAGTGATTGGGACAGCCCCTACGAGCAGTACTTC	CATSDWDSPYEQYF	TRBJ2-7	TRBD1	TRBV24-1	.
TGTGCCAGCAGCCGCCAATCGGGGGTGAACGAGCAGTACTTC	CASSRQSGVNEQYF	TRBJ2-7	.	TRBV5-8	.
TGTGCCATCAGTGTCGAACAGGGGGAGGCTTTCTTT	CAISVEQGEAFF	TRBJ1-1	TRBD1	TRBV10-3	.
TGTGCCAGCAGTTACTCGCGGCAGAGCTACACAGATACGCAGTATTTT	CASSYSRQSYTDTQYF	TRBJ2-3	.	TRBV6-5	.
TGTGCCAGTAGTGTCGCCTACTCTGGGGCCAACGTCCTGACTTTC	CASSVAYSGANVLTF	TRBJ2-6	.	TRBV19	.
TGTGCCAGCAGCAAACTAGCGGAGGAGGCTGCCGGGGAGCTGTTTTTT	CASSKLAEEAAGELFF	TRBJ2-2	TRBD2	TRBV7-3	.
TGTGCCAGTAATTACAGGTACTCTGGAAACACCATATATTTT	CASNYRYSGNTIYF	TRBJ1-3	.	TRBV19	.
TGTGCCAGCAGTTTTCAGGGTAGCGGAGAATCAGATACGCAGTATTTT	CASSFQGSGESDTQYF	TRBJ2-3	.	TRBV28	.
TGTGCCAGCAGATCCAATAGCAATCAGCCCCAGCATTTT	CASRSNSNQPQHF	TRBJ1-5	.	TRBV28	.
TGTGCCATCTCCCCCTCGGGGGGTGGAAACGAGCAGTACTTC	CAISPSGGGNEQYF	TRBJ2-7	TRBD2	TRBV10-3	.
TGCACCAGCAGCCAAGATAAACCGGGACAGGTACTAAACTATGGCTACACCTTC	CTSSQDKPGQVLNYGYTF	TRBJ1-2	.	TRBV1	.
TGTGCCAGCGTCCGGGTACAAGAGACCCAGTACTTC	CASVRVQETQYF	TRBJ2-5	.	TRBV2	.
TGTGCCAGCAGGTGGCAGGGGGTTGGCGGGGAGCTGTTTTTT	CASRWQGVGGELFF	TRBJ2-2	TRBD1	TRBV28	.
TGCAGCGTCTTGACTTCAGGGGGGAACACCGGGGAGCTGTTTTTT	CSVLTSGGNTGELFF	TRBJ2-2	TRBD1	TRBV29-1	.
TGTGCCAGCAGGCAAACGGGACTAGCGAACACAGATACGCAGTATTTT	CASRQTGLANTDTQYF	TRBJ2-3	TRBD2	TRBV2	.
TGTGCCAGCAGCCTACTACAGGCCGAACCTGGAAACACCATATATTTT	CASSLLQAEPGNTIYF	TRBJ1-3	.	TRBV3-1/TRBV3-2	.
TGTGCCAGCACCGCGGACATCGGAAATCAGCCCCAGCATTTT	CASTADIGNQPQHF	TRBJ1-5	.	TRBV7-9	.
TGTGCCACCAGCGATTACAGACAAGAGACCCAGTACTTC	CATSDYRQETQYF	TRBJ2-5	.	TRBV24-1	.
TGTGCCAGCGAGAGAATAGCGGGAGGTGGTTACAATGAGCAGTTCTTC	CASERIAGGGYNEQFF	TRBJ2-1	TRBD2	TRBV25-1	.
TGTGCCAGTAGTATCGGGGGGGGCTCCGGGGAGCTGTTTTTT	CASSIGGGSGELFF	TRBJ2-2	TRBD2	TRBV19	.
TGTGCCAGCAGCCAAATTACTAGCGGGGGGGCAAATGAGCAGTTCTTC	CASSQITSGGANEQFF	TRBJ2-1	TRBD2	TRBV4-2	.
TGTGCCAGCAGTAGTGGACAGGGGGCCGAGGGTAATCAGCCCCAGCATTTT	CASSSGQGAEGNQPQHF	TRBJ1-5	TRBD1	TRBV9	.
TGCGCCAGCAGCCTCGGGACTAGCGGGAGTGGCGACAATGAGCAGTTCTTC	CASSLGTSGSGDNEQFF	TRBJ2-1	TRBD2	TRBV5-1	.
TGCGTTAGGGGGGCTAGCGGGAGATCAAGGGAATCCTACAATGAGCAGTTCTTC	CVRGASGRSRESYNEQFF	TRBJ2-1	TRBD2	TRBV10-1	.
TGTGCCAGCAGCTTGGCGTTTGGAGGGGAAGGGAACACTGAAGCTTTCTTT	CASSLAFGGEGNTEAFF	TRBJ1-1	.	TRBV5-8	.
TGTGCCAGCACTCTGCAGGGCTACAATGAGCAGTTCTTC	CASTLQGYNEQFF	TRBJ2-1	.	TRBV12-3/TRBV12-4	.
TGTGCCAGCAGTCGGGGGCAGGGGGCTGGCTACACCTTC	CASSRGQGAGYTF	TRBJ1-2	TRBD1	TRBV6-6	.
TGCGCCAGCAGCTACGGGGGAGAAAATCAGCCCCAGCATTTT	CASSYGGENQPQHF	TRBJ1-5	.	TRBV5-1	.
TGTGCCACCAGTGATTTGCCTGGACTAGCGGTTTCCAACCCTCAAGAGACCCAGTACTTC	CATSDLPGLAVSNPQETQYF	TRBJ2-5	TRBD2	TRBV24-1	.
TGTGCCAGTAGTATAAATCCGGGGATCGCCTACAATGAGCAGTTCTTC	CASSINPGIAYNEQFF	TRBJ2-1	.	TRBV19	.
TGTGCCAGCAGCCCCCAGTTGGGGGGGAACACTGAAGCTTTCTTT	CASSPQLGGNTEAFF	TRBJ1-1	.	TRBV9	.
TGTGCCAGCAGTTACGGGCACGGCGAGCAGTACTTC	CASSYGHGEQYF	TRBJ2-7	.	TRBV6-5	once
TGTGCCAGCAGCTTGATAGGTGGGGAGGGGGAGACCCAGTACTTC	CASSLIGGEGETQYF	TRBJ2-5	TRBD2	TRBV7-7	.
TGCGCCAGCAGCCTCCGACAGGGGCGGACAGATACGCAGTATTTT	CASSLRQGRTDTQYF	TRBJ2-3	TRBD1	TRBV4-1	.